Listed below are T cell receptor beta chains from one sample, sequenced in a study of T-cell reconstitution after alpha-beta-depleted transplantation in children. TCRdb ran MiXCR on the PCR reads and lists one entry per CDR3 protein. The table records under 300,000 distinct CDR3 sequences, roughly 10% of them present only once. The sequencing here drew on peripheral blood, taken 180 days after TCRalphabeta/CD19-depleted stem cell transplant. The source of these receptors is a male patient between 2 and 15 years old who had a stem cell transplant for chronic granulomatous disease, so the T cells may come from the graft donor. Each CDR3 is given with its conserved first and last residue. Each record gives: D gene, J gene, CDR3 length, clone size, V gene, CDR3 DNA, CDR3 protein. The D gene is left open where the match is weak. Size is stated for part of the rows, as once, few or many counts, or as a class when the clone is expanded.

.	TRBJ2-1	16	many	TRBV7-9	TGTGCCAGCAGCTTAGGCAGCCTGCTAGGCTACAATGAGCAGTTCTTC	CASSLGSLLGYNEQFF
.	TRBJ2-5	15	many	TRBV5-1	TGCGCCAGCAGCTTGGCCACATCGTACCAAGAGACCCAGTACTTC	CASSLATSYQETQYF
.	TRBJ1-2	13	many	TRBV7-2	TGTGCCAGCAGCTTAGTAGGGGGGTTGGGCTACACCTTC	CASSLVGGLGYTF
TRBD1	TRBJ2-2	14	.	TRBV20-1	TGCAGTGCCCACAGACAGGGTTACACCGGGGAGCTGTTTTTT	CSAHRQGYTGELFF
.	TRBJ2-1	12	.	TRBV19	TGTGCCAGTAGTTTGGACCTTATGGGGCAGTTCTTC	CASSLDLMGQFF
.	TRBJ1-2	13	many	TRBV7-2	TGTGCCAGCAGCCTCGGGACCATATATGGCTACACCTTC	CASSLGTIYGYTF
.	TRBJ2-1	13	many	TRBV28	TGTGCCAGCACCCCCGGACTGCTCAATGAGCAGTTCTTC	CASTPGLLNEQFF
TRBD2	TRBJ2-1	15	.	TRBV14	TGTGCCAGCAGGCTTCTAGCGGGAGGACCCAATGAGCAGTTCTTC	CASRLLAGGPNEQFF
.	TRBJ2-1	14	many	TRBV3-1	TGTGCCAGCAGCCACCTAGGGAGCTACAATGAGCAGTTCTTC	CASSHLGSYNEQFF
.	TRBJ2-5	16	.	TRBV7-9	TGTGCCAGCAGCTTAGCGATGGGGGTAGGAAAAGAGACCCAGTACTTC	CASSLAMGVGKETQYF
.	TRBJ2-1	11	few	TRBV29-1	TGCAGCGGCGGATGGGGTAATGAGCAGTTCTTC	CSGGWGNEQFF
TRBD2	TRBJ2-3	15	many	TRBV20-1	TGCAGTGCTACCGGTGGGGCTAGCGGGGGTTATACGCAGTATTTT	CSATGGASGGYTQYF
.	TRBJ1-6	19	.	TRBV3-1	TGTGCCAGCAGCCCGTTACAGGTTAAGGGGGTTTCGGTTGGCTCACCCCTCCACTTT	CASSPLQVKGVSVGSPLHF
TRBD1	TRBJ1-5	15	many	TRBV27	TGTGCCAGCAGTTTATCGGGACAGGGGTATCAGCCCCAGCATTTT	CASSLSGQGYQPQHF
TRBD1	TRBJ2-7	13	many	TRBV20-1	TGCAGTGCTCTAACGACAGGGGCGGGCGAGCAGTACTTC	CSALTTGAGEQYF
TRBD2	TRBJ2-7	15	.	TRBV12-3/TRBV12-4	TGTGCCTGCGGGACTAGCGGGGGGGCGCAAGTAAAGCAGTACTTC	CACGTSGGAQVKQYF
.	TRBJ2-1	14	few	TRBV18	TGTGCCAGCTCACCATCTATAGGGAACAATGAGCAGTTCTTC	CASSPSIGNNEQFF
.	TRBJ2-5	14	many	TRBV20-1	TGCAGCTGTCGGGTTCTGGGGGCGTGGGAGACCCAGTACTTC	CSCRVLGAWETQYF
TRBD1	TRBJ2-7	13	many	TRBV7-9	TGTGCCAGCAGCGACGTCCCGGGACAGGGGCAGTACTTC	CASSDVPGQGQYF
TRBD1	TRBJ1-6	14	many	TRBV7-2	TGTGCCAGCAGCGTGGGACAGACCCATTCACCCCTCCACTTT	CASSVGQTHSPLHF
.	TRBJ2-1	14	few	TRBV7-2	TGTGCCAGCAGCTTCACCCGGTCCTACAATGAGCAGTTCTTC	CASSFTRSYNEQFF
TRBD1	TRBJ2-7	15	many	TRBV15	TGTGCCACCAGCAGATCCGGGACAGGGAGCTACGAGCAGTACTTC	CATSRSGTGSYEQYF
.	TRBJ2-1	15	many	TRBV4-1	TGCGCCAGCAGCCAAGCGGGGGCCTGGGGCAATGAGCAGTTCTTC	CASSQAGAWGNEQFF
.	TRBJ2-5	13	.	TRBV5-1	TGCGCCAGCAGCTTGGATTACTTGGAGACCCAGTACTTC	CASSLDYLETQYF
.	TRBJ2-1	15	many	TRBV11-3	TGTGCCAGCAGCTTAGGTCTAACTACCTACAATGAGCAGTTCTTC	CASSLGLTTYNEQFF
.	TRBJ1-1	14	many	TRBV18	TGTGCCAGCTCACCGGCGCAGGGAAACACTGAAGCTTTCTTT	CASSPAQGNTEAFF
TRBD2	TRBJ2-1	20	many	TRBV4-3	TGCGCCAGCAGCCAAGATTCCCTAGCGGGGGGGCCCGATAGGTCCAATGAGCAGTTCTTC	CASSQDSLAGGPDRSNEQFF
TRBD1	TRBJ2-6	18	many	TRBV15	TGTGCCACCAGCGCCCCGGGACAGTGGTACTCTGGGGCCAACGTCCTGACTTTC	CATSAPGQWYSGANVLTF
.	TRBJ2-2	17	many	TRBV12-3/TRBV12-4	TGTGCCAGCAGAGAGAACGGACAGAACCATGCCACCGGGGAGCTGTTTTTT	CASRENGQNHATGELFF